The rows below give T cell receptor beta chains drawn from one sample of a study of T cells in Graves' hyperthyroidism and ophthalmopathy. TCRdb recomputed calls from the multiplex PCR reads with MiXCR, one row per CDR3 protein. The table shows about 720,000 distinct CDR3 sequences, with less than 20% occurring only once. The sequenced sample was blood. These TCRs come from a man younger than 30 with Graves' hyperthyroidism. Both conserved end residues are part of each CDR3. D genes are given only for firm matches. Size is stated for part of the rows, as once, few or many counts, or as a class when the clone is expanded.

CDR3 DNA: TGCGCCAGCAGCCCCCGACAAGACATATTCCAGGTTGGGAATGAGCAGTTCTTC
CDR3 protein: CASSPRQDIFQVGNEQFF
clone size: -
CDR3 length: 18
J gene: TRBJ2-1
V gene: TRBV5-1
D gene: -

CDR3 DNA: TGTGCCAGCAGCTTTGGACTAGCGGGACCAAAGGCCTACAATGAGCAGTTCTTC
CDR3 protein: CASSFGLAGPKAYNEQFF
clone size: few
CDR3 length: 18
J gene: TRBJ2-1
V gene: TRBV11-2
D gene: TRBD2

CDR3 DNA: TGTGCCACCGACGAGCAGTTCTTC
CDR3 protein: CATDEQFF
clone size: few
CDR3 length: 8
J gene: TRBJ2-1
V gene: TRBV24-1
D gene: -

CDR3 DNA: TGTGCCAGCAGCGCGGGACCCCTATACAATGAGCAGTTCTTC
CDR3 protein: CASSAGPLYNEQFF
clone size: -
CDR3 length: 14
J gene: TRBJ2-1
V gene: TRBV9
D gene: -

CDR3 DNA: TGCAGCGTTGAAAGGTCTCAGGCAAACTATGGCTACACCTTC
CDR3 protein: CSVERSQANYGYTF
clone size: -
CDR3 length: 14
J gene: TRBJ1-2
V gene: TRBV29-1
D gene: -

CDR3 DNA: TGCAGTGCTAGACTCCGGACTAGCGGGAACACCGGGGAGCTGTTTTTT
CDR3 protein: CSARLRTSGNTGELFF
clone size: -
CDR3 length: 16
J gene: TRBJ2-2
V gene: TRBV20-1
D gene: TRBD2

CDR3 DNA: TGTGCCACCAGTTCCCTGGGGGACAATCAGCCCCAGCATTTT
CDR3 protein: CATSSLGDNQPQHF
clone size: many
CDR3 length: 14
J gene: TRBJ1-5
V gene: TRBV24-1
D gene: -

CDR3 DNA: TGTGCCAGCAGCTTAGTACCCTACGCAACTAATGAAAAACTGTTTTTT
CDR3 protein: CASSLVPYATNEKLFF
clone size: -
CDR3 length: 16
J gene: TRBJ1-4
V gene: TRBV7-2
D gene: -

CDR3 DNA: TGTGCCAGCAGTGCAATCGGGACTAGCTCCTACGAGCAGTACTTC
CDR3 protein: CASSAIGTSSYEQYF
clone size: -
CDR3 length: 15
J gene: TRBJ2-7
V gene: TRBV2
D gene: TRBD2

CDR3 DNA: TGTGCCAGCAGCTCGGTCCTTGCGGTAGCGGGCCATCTTACGCAGTATTTT
CDR3 protein: CASSSVLAVAGHLTQYF
clone size: many
CDR3 length: 17
J gene: TRBJ2-3
V gene: TRBV28
D gene: TRBD2

CDR3 DNA: TGTGCCACCAGTACAGGGTTGAGGGAAAAACTGTTTTTT
CDR3 protein: CATSTGLREKLFF
clone size: -
CDR3 length: 13
J gene: TRBJ1-4
V gene: TRBV15
D gene: -

CDR3 DNA: TGCAGTGCTAGACCTAGACTAGCGGGAGCGACCGGGGAGCTGTTTTTT
CDR3 protein: CSARPRLAGATGELFF
clone size: many
CDR3 length: 16
J gene: TRBJ2-2
V gene: TRBV20-1
D gene: TRBD2

CDR3 DNA: TGTGCCAGCACCGCGTCAGGGAGGAACATTCAGTACTTC
CDR3 protein: CASTASGRNIQYF
clone size: many
CDR3 length: 13
J gene: TRBJ2-4
V gene: TRBV2
D gene: -

CDR3 DNA: TGTGCCAGCAGCCAACCTTCCCAACTAGGGTTCCGCTACGAGCAGTACTTC
CDR3 protein: CASSQPSQLGFRYEQYF
clone size: few
CDR3 length: 17
J gene: TRBJ2-7
V gene: TRBV4-2
D gene: -

CDR3 DNA: TGTGCCAGCAGTCGCCTGAGCTCCTACGAGCAGTACTTC
CDR3 protein: CASSRLSSYEQYF
clone size: many
CDR3 length: 13
J gene: TRBJ2-7
V gene: TRBV27
D gene: -

CDR3 DNA: TGTGCCAGCAGTGAACTTTCTCGACATAATTCACCCCTCCACTTT
CDR3 protein: CASSELSRHNSPLHF
clone size: few
CDR3 length: 15
J gene: TRBJ1-6
V gene: TRBV25-1
D gene: -

CDR3 DNA: TGTGCCAGCAGTTACTCGAGGGGACAGACCTACACCTTC
CDR3 protein: CASSYSRGQTYTF
clone size: -
CDR3 length: 13
J gene: TRBJ1-2
V gene: TRBV6-2/TRBV6-3
D gene: TRBD1

CDR3 DNA: TGTGCCAGCAGCTGGACTCTGGACCGTGATCAGCCCCAGCATTTT
CDR3 protein: CASSWTLDRDQPQHF
clone size: many
CDR3 length: 15
J gene: TRBJ1-5
V gene: TRBV5-5
D gene: -

CDR3 DNA: TGTGCCGGAGGGACAGCTAGTTCCTACAATGAGCAGTTCTTC
CDR3 protein: CAGGTASSYNEQFF
clone size: many
CDR3 length: 14
J gene: TRBJ2-1
V gene: TRBV2
D gene: -

CDR3 DNA: TGCAGTGTGGCGACTAGCAGTTTCTCCTACGAGCAGTACTTC
CDR3 protein: CSVATSSFSYEQYF
clone size: many
CDR3 length: 14
J gene: TRBJ2-7
V gene: TRBV20-1
D gene: TRBD2

CDR3 DNA: TGCAGTGCTAGAGCGGGGCCAGAAAAACTGTTTTTT
CDR3 protein: CSARAGPEKLFF
clone size: few
CDR3 length: 12
J gene: TRBJ1-4
V gene: TRBV20-1
D gene: -